These 13 T cell receptor beta chains were sequenced from one sample in a study of T cell responses to AZD1222 COVID-19 vaccine. The assay was immunoSEQ multiplex PCR, and TCRdb's table has in-frame clones only and misses some. The table has approximately 180,000 clones, 75% to 90% seen once. The sample here was peripheral blood, taken on day 0 of AZD1222 vaccination. These TCRs come from an adult in good health.

This chain connects TRBV5-1 to TRBJ1-1, with D perhaps TRBD1 (6 bases). V was cut by 4 bases and J by 6 bases, with 19 bases left in between. Germline CDR1 and CDR2: SGHRS and YFSETQ. CDR3 size: 15 residues. The CDR3 protein is CASSITSGAGAEAFF. CDR3 sequence (DNA): TGCGCCAGCAGCATCACTTCAGGGGCAGGGGCTGAAGCTTTCTTT.

This chain links TRBV10-3 with TRBJ2-2, with 10 bases lining up with TRBD2. The germline V gene has CDR1 ENHRY and CDR2 SYGVKD. The CDR3 covers 16 residues. V shed 3 bases, J shed 5 bases, and the junction held 6 bases outside the gene matches. The CDR3 region is CAISDTSGAGTGELFF. The CDR3 coding sequence is TGTGCCATCAGTGATACTAGCGGGGCTGGGACCGGGGAGCTGTTTTTT.

The rearrangement links TRBV28 to TRBJ1-4, with D perhaps matching TRBD1 (5 bases). The V gene lost 6 bases and the J gene lost 8 bases, with 19 bases spanning the gap. Germline CDR1 and CDR2: MDHEN and SYDVKM. This CDR3 is built from 15 residues. The CDR3 protein is CASSRKWGEEEKLFF. The CDR3 nucleotides read TGTGCCAGCAGCCGCAAATGGGGCGAAGAGGAAAAACTGTTTTTT. Complete variable domain (other parts from reference TRBV28 and TRBJ1-4): DVKVTQSSRYLVKRTGEKVFLECVQDMDHENMFWYRQDPGLGLRLIYFSYDVKMKEKGDIPEGYSVSREKKERFSLILESASTNQTSMYLCASSRKWGEEEKLFFGSGTQLSVL.

The chain has TRBV9 and TRBJ2-1; a weak D match, TRBD1 (5 bases). This CDR3 spans 13 amino acids. V gave up 2 bases and J gave up 4 bases, with 7 bases separating them. Germline values: CDR1 SGDLS, CDR2 YYNGEE. The CDR3 DNA reads TGTGCCAGCAGCGTGGCAGGGTACAATGAGCAGTTCTTC. Translated: CASSVAGYNEQFF.

This chain uses TRBV5-6 with TRBJ1-4; D call uncertain. V was clipped by 0 bases and J by 1 base, with 13 bases between them. This CDR3 region has 17 residues. Germline V gene sequence: CDR1 SGHDT, CDR2 YYEEEE. The CDR3: CASSLEGSLLTNEKLFF. The CDR3 DNA reads as TGTGCCAGCAGCTTGGAAGGCAGCCTATTAACTAATGAAAAACTGTTTTTT.

The V gene is TRBV21-1, the J gene TRBJ1-4; TRBD1 reflects the table's D call only, with no check against the DNA. TRBV21-1 is marked as a pseudogene. This CDR3 comprises 17 residues. The CDR3 reads CASSKVGRFLTNEKLFF. CDR3 sequence (DNA): TGTGCCAGCAGCAAAGTGGGCAGATTTCTTACTAATGAAAAACTGTTTTTT.

This clone was observed a handful of times. V is TRBV27 and J is TRBJ2-7; perhaps TRBD1 as D (5 bases). The CDR3 has 14 amino acids. Looked up from germline, CDR1 is MNHEY and CDR2 is SMNVEV (reference sequence). The germline V and J ends were trimmed by 5 bases and 7 bases, with 18 bases remaining between them. The CDR3 protein is CASSPTDWGVEQYF. The CDR3 DNA sequence: TGTGCCAGCAGTCCGACAGACTGGGGCGTGGAGCAGTACTTC.

This chain uses TRBV28 with TRBJ1-2, with TRBD1 as a possible D gene (6 bases). Germline loops: CDR1 MDHEN, CDR2 SYDVKM. V was trimmed by 5 bases and J by 8 bases, leaving 15 bases between them. The CDR3 length is 13 residues. CDR3 coding DNA: TGTGCCAGCAGTCCGATTGGGGGGCCCGGCTACACCTTC. Encoded protein: CASSPIGGPGYTF.

This clone has just one count. The chain couples TRBV19 to TRBJ2-4; tentatively, D is TRBD1 or TRBD2 (5 bases each). This CDR3 spans 15 amino acids. Trimming shortened V by 3 bases and J by 6 bases, and 15 bases separated the two germline ends. Germline V gene sequence: CDR1 LNHDA, CDR2 SQIVND (reference sequence). In nucleotides, the CDR3 is TGTGCCAGTAGTATTTCGGGGTCAGGGAGAAACATTCAGTACTTC. Translated: CASSISGSGRNIQYF.

J is TRBJ2-7 and V is TRBV24-1; a weak D match, TRBD2 (6 bases). The CDR3 consists of 14 residues. CDR1 and CDR2 from the germline V gene are KGHDR and SFDVKD. Trimming pared 5 bases from V and 2 bases from J, leaving 12 bases between. The CDR3: CATSGGGKPYEQYF. The DNA for the CDR3 is TGTGCCACCAGTGGGGGCGGGAAACCCTACGAGCAGTACTTC.

The chain carries TRBV11-2 and TRBJ2-6; 9 bases are shared with TRBD1. From germline, CDR1 is SGHAT and CDR2 FQNNGV. The CDR3 spans 17 residues. V lost 6 bases, J lost 0 bases, and 6 bases stayed unmatched. The CDR3, as DNA: TGTGCCAGCAGGACAGGGGGAGCCAGCTCTGGGGCCAACGTCCTGACTTTC. This encodes CASRTGGASSGANVLTF.

In this sample, this clone turned up a few times. Within the sample, other DNA sequences also encode this same CDR3. This sequence joins TRBV7-6 and TRBJ1-4; D is possibly TRBD1 (6 bases). CDR1 is SGHVS, CDR2 FNYEAQ, per germline. V was shortened by 1 base and J by 4 bases, with 10 bases between the two germline ends. The CDR3 is made up of 15 amino acids. The CDR3 reads CASSLDRAFNEKLFF. For the CDR3, the DNA is TGTGCCAGCAGCTTAGACAGGGCCTTTAATGAAAAACTGTTTTTT.

The chain combines TRBV9 with TRBJ1-2; tentative D call: TRBD1 (5 bases). The V and J ends lost 3 bases and 7 bases respectively, with 16 bases between them. The CDR3 totals 14 residues. The germline gives CDR1 SGDLS, CDR2 YYNGEE. The DNA for the CDR3 is TGTGCCAGCAGCGCGGGGGAAGGTCATGGTGGCTACACCTTC. The encoded protein is CASSAGEGHGGYTF.